Presented here are 6 T cell receptor beta chains from one specimen sequenced in a study of shared clonotypes between healthy human individuals. Data came from immunoSEQ multiplex PCR; TCRdb stores just in-frame clones and leaves some out. Among roughly 590,000 clones listed, roughly 95% were seen once. CD8 cells regarded as naive lacked CD45RO, were positively chosen for CCR7, and omitted terminally differentiated effector memory CD45RA+ cells. The source material was naive CD8+ T cells sorted from blood. These receptors came from a woman aged 25-40 years in good health.

This chain joins TRBV7-9 and TRBJ1-3; D might be TRBD1 (5 bases). The CDR3 is made up of 12 amino acids. V lost 5 bases and J 4 bases, leaving 6 bases between the germline ends. Looked up from germline, CDR1 is SEHNR and CDR2 is FQNEAQ (reference sequence). The CDR3 coding sequence is TGTGCCAGCAGCGGGGCCGGAAACACCATATATTTT. It translates to CASSGAGNTIYF.

Here the CDR3 reads CASSTRQGAGTEAFF. The CDR3 DNA reads TGTGCCAGCAGCACCAGACAGGGGGCGGGTACTGAAGCTTTCTTT. This chain joins TRBV11-2 and TRBJ1-1; TRBD1 agrees at 10 bases. From germline, CDR1 is SGHAT and CDR2 FQNNGV. Trimming took 5 bases from V and 5 from J; bases not matched to a gene: 8. CDR3 length equals 15 residues.

Concerning this clone: This sample includes further DNA sequences coding for the same CDR3. The chain joins TRBV27 to TRBJ1-2; D is perhaps TRBD1 (5 bases). Trimming pared 5 bases from V and 6 bases from J, leaving 7 bases between. CDR3 length: 11 amino acids. The germline V gene has CDR1 MNHEY and CDR2 SMNVEV (reference sequence). The CDR3 coding sequence is TGTGCCAGCAGTCAGGGAAATGGCTACACCTTC. It encodes CASSQGNGYTF.

The chain links TRBV13 to TRBJ2-7; 10 bases map to TRBD2. The V gene's germline CDR1 is PRHDT and CDR2 FYEKMQ (reference sequence). V was pared by 5 bases and J by 2 bases, with 6 bases of the junction left unmatched. CDR3 length: 15 amino acids. The CDR3 sequence: CASSPPSGRAYEQYF. The DNA of the CDR3 is TGTGCCAGCAGCCCCCCCAGCGGGAGGGCCTACGAGCAGTACTTC. Full variable domain (rest looked up from reference TRBV13 and TRBJ2-7): AAGVIQSPRHLIKEKRETATLKCYPIPRHDTVYWYQQGPGQDPQFLISFYEKMQSDKGSIPDRFSAQQFSDYHSELNMSSLELGDSALYFCASSPPSGRAYEQYFGPGTRLTVT.

The chain employs TRBV7-8 and TRBJ1-4; 8 bases line up with TRBD1. J was trimmed by 4 bases and V by 4 bases; bases with no gene match: 5. Germline assignment: CDR1 SGHVS and CDR2 FQNEAQ. The CDR3 is 15 residues long. The CDR3, as DNA: TGTGCCAGCAGCTACCGGGACAGGAATAATGAAAAACTGTTTTTT. Amino acid sequence: CASSYRDRNNEKLFF.

This rearrangement joins TRBV27 to TRBJ2-1; the match to TRBD2 covers 8 bases. The ends lost 5 bases at V and 12 bases at J; junction bases unmatched: 21. The CDR3 is 17 amino acids. CDR1 and CDR2 from the germline V gene are MNHEY and SMNVEV (reference sequence). The CDR3 region has the DNA TGTGCCAGCAGTCTTATGCAAGCGGGAGTCAATCTCGGTCGGCAGTTCTTC. Translation: CASSLMQAGVNLGRQFF.